These 14 T cell receptor beta chains were all obtained from the same sample, sequenced in a study of monozygotic twins with inflammatory bowel disease (dated 2019 in TCRdb). Library construction relied on 5' RACE. Reads for this sample came from an Illumina HiSeq 2500. TCRdb reprocessed the public reads and reports one entry per CDR3 protein sequence, without DNA. The sample table gives fewer than 450,000 distinct CDR3 sequences. Approximately 2.4% of the sample lies in the top ten. The sequenced sample was blood. These receptors all come from a human donor with ulcerative colitis or Crohn's disease, or a healthy co-twin of an affected twin (not recorded which).

This rearrangement joins TRBV10-3 to TRBJ2-7; TCRdb lists TRBD1, though no DNA is available to test this call. Germline V gene lookup returns CDR1 ENHRY and CDR2 SYGVKD. CDR3 length: 14 residues. CDR3 sequence reads: CAISGGGSSYEQYF.

The rearrangement links TRBV20-1 to TRBJ2-1; the D call of TRBD2 rests on TCRdb alone, since no DNA is present to check it. The CDR3 length is 15 residues. Germline V gene sequence: CDR1 DFQATT, CDR2 SNEGSKA (reference sequence). CDR3 sequence: CSASPGLSGYNEQFF.

The J gene is TRBJ2-7, the V gene TRBV2. The CDR3 extends over 13 amino acids. From germline, CDR1 is SNHLY and CDR2 FYNNEI. The CDR3: CASRVGHSYEQYF.

This sequence joins TRBV7-9 and TRBJ1-2. Germline V gene sequence: CDR1 SEHNR, CDR2 FQNEAQ (reference sequence). This CDR3 has 14 amino acids. The CDR3 sequence: CASSLQEGGYGYTF.

The gene calls are TRBV7-2 and TRBJ1-1; absent DNA, TCRdb's TRBD1 call cannot be checked. The germline gives CDR1 SGHTA, CDR2 FQGNSA. The CDR3 is 12 amino acids. The CDR3 region is CASSLDRRDAFF. Combining the CDR3 with reference TRBV7-2 and TRBJ1-1 gives the whole variable domain GAGVSQSPSNKVTEKGKDVELRCDPISGHTALYWYRQSLGQGLEFLIYFQGNSAPDKSGLPSDRFSAERTGGSVSTLTIQRTQQEDSAVYLCASSLDRRDAFFGQGTRLTVV.

J is TRBJ2-1 and V is TRBV28; checking the TCRdb D call of TRBD2 is not possible without DNA. Germline V gene lookup returns CDR1 MDHEN and CDR2 SYDVKM. The CDR3 runs to 15 residues. CDR3 sequence reads: CASSSLAGGMYEQFF.

CDR3 residues: CASSQAVDGLTEAFF. The J gene is TRBJ1-1, the V gene TRBV4-2. CDR1 is LGHNA and CDR2 is YNFKEQ in the germline V gene. The CDR3 runs to 15 residues.

This sequence joins TRBV20-1 and TRBJ2-4; TCRdb reports TRBD1, a call that lacks DNA to check it against. This CDR3 is built from 14 residues. Per the germline V gene, CDR1 is DFQATT and CDR2 is SNEGSKA (reference sequence). CDR3 loop: CSAREHASGDIQYF.

The gene calls are TRBV29-1 and TRBJ2-3. Germline-derived CDR1 and CDR2 are SQVTM and ANQGSEA. There are 14 residues in the CDR3. The CDR3 is CSVVSRTNTDTQYF.

V usage is TRBV20-1 and J usage is TRBJ2-5; the D call of TRBD2 rests on TCRdb alone, since no DNA is present to check it. Germline V gene lookup returns CDR1 DFQATT and CDR2 SNEGSKA (reference sequence). The CDR3 is made up of 12 amino acids. The CDR3 protein is CSLQGEDGTQYF.

The chain carries TRBV20-1 and TRBJ2-3; the TRBD1 assignment by TCRdb is unverifiable without DNA. Germline lookup yields CDR1 DFQATT and CDR2 SNEGSKA (reference sequence). The CDR3 is made up of 14 amino acids. CDR3 in amino acids: CSAPPPIAGDTQYF.

J is TRBJ2-7 and V is TRBV5-1. Per the germline V gene, CDR1 is SGHRS and CDR2 is YFSETQ. The CDR3 sequence is 14 residues long. CDR3 sequence: CASSLLTDVVEQYF.

The rearrangement links TRBV11-1 to TRBJ1-1; TCRdb lists TRBD1, though no DNA is available to test this call. This CDR3 contains 14 residues. Germline CDR1 is SGHAT and CDR2 is FQDESV (reference sequence). CDR3 sequence: CASSLGRGPTEAFF.

CDR3 loop: CASSQYRDQTYEQYF. The J gene is TRBJ2-7, the V gene TRBV18; as DNA is missing, the TRBD1 call by TCRdb cannot be tested. This CDR3 comprises 15 residues. Looked up from germline, CDR1 is KGHSH and CDR2 is LQKENI.